The entry that follows covers one T cell receptor (beta chain) sequence. Its antigen is not identified. The source of the sample is a study of CXCR3-negative and CXCR3-positive naive CD8 T cells. Study-wide findings and caveats: Comparison of naive cells showed more hydrophobic TRB CDR3s in CXCR3-positive than in CXCR3-negative naive cells.

TRB cDNA libraries were made by UMI-labeled 5' RACE. TCRdb reprocessed the 5' RACE reads, with one entry per CDR3 protein and no DNA. The sample table includes about 110,000 distinct CDR3 sequences. CDR3 length: 13 amino acids. CDR1 is SGHVS and CDR2 is FNYEAQ in the germline V gene. The receptor was isolated from a human donor in good health. Some clones in this sample may be carry-over from other donors' samples. The sequenced sample was naive CXCR3+ CD8+ T cells from blood. Sample subset: CD45RO-CCR7+CD27+CD95- naive CD8+ T cells expressing CXCR3 (TNR3+). This rearrangement joins TRBV7-6 to TRBJ1-1. Here the CDR3 reads CASSPRENTEAFF.